These T cell receptor beta chains were read from a single sample in a study of T cells in tuberculosis. Clones were sequenced by immunoSEQ multiplex PCR, and TCRdb holds only the in-frame ones, with some missing. The table has fewer than 55,000 clones, roughly 96% seen once. Source material: PBMCs. The receptors were sampled from a donor aged 5 to 30 with latent tuberculosis or without tuberculosis infection. Each CDR3 is given with its conserved first and last residue. Fields, in order: J gene, D gene, V gene, clone size, CDR3 DNA, CDR3 protein. A D gene is named only where the DNA matches it firmly. Clone size is not always given. Where it is, it says once, few, many or a class for expanded clones.

J gene: TRBJ1-2
D gene: -
V gene: TRBV30
clone size: -
CDR3 DNA: TGTGCCTGGAGCGCCGGAGGAACGAACTATGGCTACACCTTC
CDR3 protein: CAWSAGGTNYGYTF

J gene: TRBJ1-5
D gene: -
V gene: TRBV7-2
clone size: -
CDR3 DNA: TGTGCCAGCAGCTTAGAGGATTCAGGCTGGCGTCAGCCCCAGCATTTT
CDR3 protein: CASSLEDSGWRQPQHF

J gene: TRBJ2-3
D gene: -
V gene: TRBV12-1
clone size: -
CDR3 DNA: TGTGCCAGCAGCTACCGAGCAAGGACTAGCGGGGGGGCCGAAACAGATACGCAGTATTTT
CDR3 protein: CASSYRARTSGGAETDTQYF

J gene: TRBJ1-4
D gene: TRBD1
V gene: TRBV6-1
clone size: -
CDR3 DNA: TGTGCCAGCAGGGACGACAGGGGCAATGAAAAACTGTTTTTT
CDR3 protein: CASRDDRGNEKLFF

J gene: TRBJ1-2
D gene: -
V gene: TRBV7-9
clone size: -
CDR3 DNA: TGTGCCAGCAGCTTAGTCTCCTATGGCTACACCTTC
CDR3 protein: CASSLVSYGYTF

J gene: TRBJ1-1
D gene: -
V gene: TRBV6-1
clone size: -
CDR3 DNA: TGTGCCAGCAGTGTACAGCAGTTCATGAACACTGAAGCTTTCTTT
CDR3 protein: CASSVQQFMNTEAFF

J gene: TRBJ1-5
D gene: -
V gene: TRBV19
clone size: -
CDR3 DNA: TGTGCCAGTACCATAAACGGGGTTCAGCCCCAGCATTTT
CDR3 protein: CASTINGVQPQHF

J gene: TRBJ1-1
D gene: -
V gene: TRBV5-1
clone size: -
CDR3 DNA: TGCGCCAGCAGCTTAACAGGGAATACTGAAGCTTTCTTT
CDR3 protein: CASSLTGNTEAFF

J gene: TRBJ2-7
D gene: TRBD1
V gene: TRBV5-1
clone size: -
CDR3 DNA: TGCGCCAGCAGCTCGACAGGGTTCGAGCAGTACTTC
CDR3 protein: CASSSTGFEQYF

J gene: TRBJ2-7
D gene: -
V gene: TRBV13
clone size: -
CDR3 DNA: TGTGCCAGCAGCTTAGGCCGAGCCTTCTACGAGCAGTACTTC
CDR3 protein: CASSLGRAFYEQYF

J gene: TRBJ1-1
D gene: TRBD1
V gene: TRBV10-3
clone size: -
CDR3 DNA: TGTGCCATCACCCCGACAGGGTGGAACACTGAAGCTTTCTTT
CDR3 protein: CAITPTGWNTEAFF

J gene: TRBJ1-5
D gene: -
V gene: TRBV5-4
clone size: -
CDR3 DNA: TGTGCCAGCAGCTTGGACAGGGATCAGCCCCAGCATTTT
CDR3 protein: CASSLDRDQPQHF

J gene: TRBJ1-2
D gene: -
V gene: TRBV4-2
clone size: once
CDR3 DNA: TGTGCCAGCAGCCAAGATGGGACAAGCTATGGCTACACCTTC
CDR3 protein: CASSQDGTSYGYTF

J gene: TRBJ2-7
D gene: TRBD2
V gene: TRBV6-7
clone size: few
CDR3 DNA: TGTGCCAGCAGTTACTCCCCGGGAGGGAAGAGGGTGCAGTACTTC
CDR3 protein: CASSYSPGGKRVQYF

J gene: TRBJ2-2
D gene: -
V gene: TRBV19
clone size: medium-sized
CDR3 DNA: TGTGCCAGTAATCCGCTGGGCACCCTCACCGGGGAGCTGTTTTTT
CDR3 protein: CASNPLGTLTGELFF

J gene: TRBJ2-5
D gene: -
V gene: TRBV4-1
clone size: once
CDR3 DNA: TGCGCCAGCAGCCAAGATATTAGGGAGCTAGAGACCCAGTACTTC
CDR3 protein: CASSQDIRELETQYF

J gene: TRBJ1-5
D gene: TRBD1
V gene: TRBV19
clone size: -
CDR3 DNA: TGTGCCAGTAGGGCGGGACAGCGACCTGATCAGCCCCAGCATTTT
CDR3 protein: CASRAGQRPDQPQHF

J gene: TRBJ2-1
D gene: -
V gene: TRBV7-9
clone size: -
CDR3 DNA: TGTGCCAGCAGCTCCGGGGCCTACAATGAGCAGTTCTTC
CDR3 protein: CASSSGAYNEQFF

J gene: TRBJ1-1
D gene: -
V gene: TRBV29-1
clone size: -
CDR3 DNA: TGCAGCGCTGGGTATGGGCTGATGAACACTGAAGCTTTCTTT
CDR3 protein: CSAGYGLMNTEAFF

J gene: TRBJ1-5
D gene: TRBD1
V gene: TRBV19
clone size: -
CDR3 DNA: TGTGCCAGCGGACAGGGTAGTAGGAGCAATCAGCCCCAGCATTTT
CDR3 protein: CASGQGSRSNQPQHF

J gene: TRBJ1-3
D gene: -
V gene: TRBV7-2
clone size: -
CDR3 DNA: TGTGCCAGCAGCTTAATCTCGTCCCGGAGCTCTGGAAACACCATATATTTT
CDR3 protein: CASSLISSRSSGNTIYF

J gene: TRBJ1-2
D gene: TRBD1
V gene: TRBV30
clone size: -
CDR3 DNA: TGTGCCTGCCCCCTAGGGACAGCAAGCTTCTATGGCTACACCTTC
CDR3 protein: CACPLGTASFYGYTF

J gene: TRBJ2-1
D gene: TRBD2
V gene: TRBV9
clone size: -
CDR3 DNA: TGTGCCAGCAGCGTAGGCGGGAGAACCTACAATGAGCAGTTCTTC
CDR3 protein: CASSVGGRTYNEQFF

J gene: TRBJ2-7
D gene: -
V gene: TRBV5-1
clone size: -
CDR3 DNA: TGCGCCAGCAGCCCGGGGTCCGAGCAGTACTTC
CDR3 protein: CASSPGSEQYF

J gene: TRBJ1-2
D gene: -
V gene: TRBV19
clone size: -
CDR3 DNA: TGTGCCAGTAGTCTAAGCACAGGTGGAAACTATGGCTACACCTTC
CDR3 protein: CASSLSTGGNYGYTF

J gene: TRBJ2-1
D gene: TRBD2
V gene: TRBV6-5
clone size: -
CDR3 DNA: TGTGCCAGCAGTTACGGGTGGACTAGCACCGGCCATGAGCAGTTCTTC
CDR3 protein: CASSYGWTSTGHEQFF

J gene: TRBJ2-1
D gene: TRBD2
V gene: TRBV6-1
clone size: once
CDR3 DNA: TGTGCCAGCAGTGAAGGGACGGGGGGGCTCTATGAGCAGTTCTTC
CDR3 protein: CASSEGTGGLYEQFF

J gene: TRBJ2-7
D gene: -
V gene: TRBV7-8
clone size: -
CDR3 DNA: TGTGCCAGCAGCTTAAGGGGTTGGGAGCAGTACTTC
CDR3 protein: CASSLRGWEQYF

J gene: TRBJ1-1
D gene: -
V gene: TRBV30
clone size: -
CDR3 DNA: TGTGCCTGGAGGCGCAGGGGAGCGATGAACACTGAAGCTTTCTTT
CDR3 protein: CAWRRRGAMNTEAFF

J gene: TRBJ2-1
D gene: -
V gene: TRBV5-1
clone size: -
CDR3 DNA: TGCGCCAGCAGACGAACGGGACATATCTACAATGAGCAGTTCTTC
CDR3 protein: CASRRTGHIYNEQFF

J gene: TRBJ2-2
D gene: -
V gene: TRBV4-1
clone size: -
CDR3 DNA: TGCGCCAGCAGCCGAGAAGTAGTCACCGGGGAGCTGTTTTTT
CDR3 protein: CASSREVVTGELFF

J gene: TRBJ2-1
D gene: TRBD2
V gene: TRBV19
clone size: -
CDR3 DNA: TGTGCCAGTACCCTGGGACTAGCGTCCCACTCCCTAGAGAATGAGCAGTTCTTC
CDR3 protein: CASTLGLASHSLENEQFF

J gene: TRBJ2-3
D gene: TRBD2
V gene: TRBV5-1
clone size: -
CDR3 DNA: TGCGCCAGCAGCTTATATAGCGGGGATGCAGATACGCAGTATTTT
CDR3 protein: CASSLYSGDADTQYF

J gene: TRBJ2-7
D gene: -
V gene: TRBV29-1
clone size: -
CDR3 DNA: TGCAGCGTTGTACAGGACTACGAGCAGTACTTC
CDR3 protein: CSVVQDYEQYF

J gene: TRBJ2-7
D gene: TRBD1
V gene: TRBV6-6
clone size: -
CDR3 DNA: TGTGCCACCCGGACAGGGACCTACGAGCAGTACTTC
CDR3 protein: CATRTGTYEQYF

J gene: TRBJ1-2
D gene: -
V gene: TRBV5-6
clone size: -
CDR3 DNA: TGTGCCAGCAGCGGGGGCGGGCGGTGGGACTATGGCTACACCTTC
CDR3 protein: CASSGGGRWDYGYTF

J gene: TRBJ1-1
D gene: -
V gene: TRBV9
clone size: -
CDR3 DNA: TGTGCCAGCAGCGTAGTGGAGGACACTGAAGCTTTCTTT
CDR3 protein: CASSVVEDTEAFF

J gene: TRBJ1-2
D gene: -
V gene: TRBV7-2
clone size: once
CDR3 DNA: TGTGCCAGCAGCTTAGAGCGAGGGGGAATTGGCTACACCTTC
CDR3 protein: CASSLERGGIGYTF

J gene: TRBJ1-2
D gene: -
V gene: TRBV15
clone size: -
CDR3 DNA: TGTGCCACCAGCGGGCGGGGGCTGGGAGGCTACACCTTC
CDR3 protein: CATSGRGLGGYTF

J gene: TRBJ1-5
D gene: -
V gene: TRBV6-1
clone size: -
CDR3 DNA: TGTGCCAGCAGTGGACAGAGCAATCAGCCCCAGCATTTT
CDR3 protein: CASSGQSNQPQHF

J gene: TRBJ1-5
D gene: TRBD1
V gene: TRBV6-6
clone size: -
CDR3 DNA: TGTGCCAGCAGGCCCGGGACAGGGAATCAGCCCCAGCATTTT
CDR3 protein: CASRPGTGNQPQHF

J gene: TRBJ2-3
D gene: -
V gene: TRBV5-1
clone size: -
CDR3 DNA: TGCGCCAGCAGCCGGGACTTGCAGGATACGCAGTATTTT
CDR3 protein: CASSRDLQDTQYF

J gene: TRBJ1-5
D gene: -
V gene: TRBV6-4
clone size: -
CDR3 DNA: TGTGCCAGCAGCGGGGGGTGGAATCAGCCCCAGCATTTT
CDR3 protein: CASSGGWNQPQHF

J gene: TRBJ2-7
D gene: TRBD1
V gene: TRBV6-5
clone size: -
CDR3 DNA: TGTGCCAGCAGTTCGGACAGGGTTGCTTCCTACGAGCAGTACTTC
CDR3 protein: CASSSDRVASYEQYF